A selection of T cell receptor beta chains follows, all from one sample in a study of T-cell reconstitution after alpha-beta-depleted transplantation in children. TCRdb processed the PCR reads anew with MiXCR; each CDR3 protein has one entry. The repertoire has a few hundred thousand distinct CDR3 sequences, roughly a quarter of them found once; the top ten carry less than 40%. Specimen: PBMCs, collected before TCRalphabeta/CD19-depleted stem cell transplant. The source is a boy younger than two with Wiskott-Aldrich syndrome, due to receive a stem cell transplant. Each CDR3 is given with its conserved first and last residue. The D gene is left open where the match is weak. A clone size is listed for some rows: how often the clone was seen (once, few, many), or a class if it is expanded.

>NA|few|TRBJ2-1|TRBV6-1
TGTGCCAGCAGTCCCACCAGCATGTCACAAAATGAGCAGTTCTTC
CASSPTSMSQNEQFF
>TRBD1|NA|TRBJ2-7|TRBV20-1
TGCAGTGCCTTACAGGGGGAGTCCTACGAGCAGTACTTC
CSALQGESYEQYF
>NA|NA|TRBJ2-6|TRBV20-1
TGCAGTGCTCAAGGGGCCTCTGGGGCCAACGTCCTGACTTTC
CSAQGASGANVLTF
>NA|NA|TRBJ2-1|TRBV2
TGTGCCAGCAGTGAGCGGCTAAACAATGAGCAGTTCTTC
CASSERLNNEQFF
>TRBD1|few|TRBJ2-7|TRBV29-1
TGCAGCGTTAAGGGTGACAGGGCCTACGAGCAGTACTTC
CSVKGDRAYEQYF
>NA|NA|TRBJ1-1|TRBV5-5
TGTGCCAGCAGCTTGTGGCAGGGGCGGGACACTGAAGCTTTCTTT
CASSLWQGRDTEAFF
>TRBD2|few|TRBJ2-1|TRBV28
TGTGCCAGCAGTTTGTACGGGACTAGCGGGAGAGCTGAGCAGTTCTTC
CASSLYGTSGRAEQFF
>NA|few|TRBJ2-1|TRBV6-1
TGTGCCAGCAGTCCCCCTACCAGAATCTCTGAGCAGTTCTTC
CASSPPTRISEQFF
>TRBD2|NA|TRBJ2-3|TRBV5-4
TGTGCCAGCAGCTTAAAGACTAGCGGGAGGCCAGATACGCAGTATTTT
CASSLKTSGRPDTQYF
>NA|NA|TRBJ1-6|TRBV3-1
TGTGCCAGCAGCCAGCGAGGCCCCTATAATTCACCCCTCCACTTT
CASSQRGPYNSPLHF
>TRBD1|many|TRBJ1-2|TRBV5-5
TGTGCCAGCAGCTTATCGCAGGGGGGCTATGGCTACACCTTC
CASSLSQGGYGYTF
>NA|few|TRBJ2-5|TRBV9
TGTGCCAGCAGCTACTTTGACCGTCAAGAGACCCAGTACTTC
CASSYFDRQETQYF
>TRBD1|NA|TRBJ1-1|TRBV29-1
TGCAGCGTTCGACAGGGCGGTCCCACTGAAGCTTTCTTT
CSVRQGGPTEAFF
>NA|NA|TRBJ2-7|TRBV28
TGTGCCAGCAGCAACCTCCTCAGGGGCCGCTCCCACGAGCAGTACTTC
CASSNLLRGRSHEQYF
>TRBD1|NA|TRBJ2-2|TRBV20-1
TGCAGTGCAATCGGACAGGGGGCTTACGCCGGGGAGCTGTTTTTT
CSAIGQGAYAGELFF
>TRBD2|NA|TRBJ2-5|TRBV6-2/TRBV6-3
TGTGCCAGCAGTAGGGGACTAGCGGGAGTTCAAGAGACCCAGTACTTC
CASSRGLAGVQETQYF
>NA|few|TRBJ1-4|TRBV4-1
TGCGCCAGCAGCGGACCGGGACCCTCGGTGGGGGAAAAACTGTTTTTT
CASSGPGPSVGEKLFF
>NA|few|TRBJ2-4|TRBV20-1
TGCAGTCAAGGGGCTAGCGTGCTGGGCAAAAACATTCAGTACTTC
CSQGASVLGKNIQYF
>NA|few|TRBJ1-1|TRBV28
TGTGCCAGCAGGCCGGGAGCCATGAACACTGAAGCTTTCTTT
CASRPGAMNTEAFF
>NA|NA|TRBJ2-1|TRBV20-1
TGCAGTGCTAGCGGTAGCGGCACCTACAATGAGCAGTTCTTC
CSASGSGTYNEQFF
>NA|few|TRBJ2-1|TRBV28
TGTGCCAGCAGCGTTTCCCGATTATCCTACAATGAGCAGTTCTTC
CASSVSRLSYNEQFF
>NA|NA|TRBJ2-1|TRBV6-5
TGTGCCAGCAGTTACCAGTTGGCAGCCGGCTCCTACAATGAGCAGTTCTTC
CASSYQLAAGSYNEQFF
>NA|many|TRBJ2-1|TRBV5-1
TGCGCCAATCCAGGGTACAATGAGCAGTTCTTC
CANPGYNEQFF
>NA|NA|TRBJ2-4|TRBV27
TGTGCCAGCAGTTTTAGGGGCCGGGACGACAAAAACATTCAGTACTTC
CASSFRGRDDKNIQYF
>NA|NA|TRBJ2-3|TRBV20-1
TGCAGTGCTACCCTACTTCGCACAGATACGCAGTATTTT
CSATLLRTDTQYF
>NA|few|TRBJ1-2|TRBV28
TGTGCCAGCAGTTTAGATGACTATGGCTACACCTTC
CASSLDDYGYTF
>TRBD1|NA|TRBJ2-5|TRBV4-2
TGTGCCAGCAGCCTCACATCCGGGACAGGGAGCGAGACCCAGTACTTC
CASSLTSGTGSETQYF
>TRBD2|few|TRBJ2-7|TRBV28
TGTGCCACCTTGAGGGAGGGGCCAAGTGGGGCCTACGAGCAGTACTTC
CATLREGPSGAYEQYF
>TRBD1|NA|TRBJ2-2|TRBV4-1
TGCGCCAGCAGGACGACAGGGGGCTTCACCGGGGAGCTGTTTTTT
CASRTTGGFTGELFF
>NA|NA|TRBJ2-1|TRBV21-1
TGTGCCAGCAGCAGTCACAGGGACCCCTCCTACAATGAGCAGTTCTTC
CASSSHRDPSYNEQFF
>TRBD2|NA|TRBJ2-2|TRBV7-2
TGTGCCAGCAGAAGACTAGCGGGAGGCGCGAACACCGGGGAGCTGTTTTTT
CASRRLAGGANTGELFF
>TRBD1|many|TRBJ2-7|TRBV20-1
TGCAGTGCTACTCAGGGGGCAGGCGCCTACGAGCAGTACTTC
CSATQGAGAYEQYF
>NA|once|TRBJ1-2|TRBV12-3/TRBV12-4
TGTGCCAGCAGTTTTGGGTACCGGGCCAAGAACTATGGCTACACCTTC
CASSFGYRAKNYGYTF
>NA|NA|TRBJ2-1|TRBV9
TGTGCCAGCAGCGTTAGTAGCGTCTTACACAATGAGCAGTTCTTC
CASSVSSVLHNEQFF
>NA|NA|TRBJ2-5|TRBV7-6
TGTGCCAGCAGCTTAGCAGCTGACAAAGAGACCCAGTACTTC
CASSLAADKETQYF
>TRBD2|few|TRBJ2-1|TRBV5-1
TGCGCCAGCAGAAGGACTAGCGGGAGGGACTACAATGAGCAGTTCTTC
CASRRTSGRDYNEQFF